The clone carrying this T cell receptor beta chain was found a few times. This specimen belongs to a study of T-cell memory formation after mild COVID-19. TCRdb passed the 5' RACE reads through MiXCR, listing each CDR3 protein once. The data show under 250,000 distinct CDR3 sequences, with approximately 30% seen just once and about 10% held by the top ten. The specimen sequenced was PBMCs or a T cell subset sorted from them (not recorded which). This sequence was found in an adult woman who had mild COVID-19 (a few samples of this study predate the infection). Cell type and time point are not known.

The CDR3 sequence: CASSPASGGTLVGELFF. The CDR3, as DNA: TGTGCCAGCAGCCCTGCTAGCGGGGGGACCCTGGTCGGGGAGCTGTTTTTT. V gene TRBV9 combines with J gene TRBJ2-2, with 11 nucleotides matching TRBD2. Germline-derived CDR1 and CDR2 are SGDLS and YYNGEE. J was trimmed by 7 bases and V by 4 bases; bases with no gene match: 12. There are 17 residues in the CDR3.